The entry below describes one T cell receptor beta chain. What it binds is not known. Donors gave roughly 9.1 milliliters of peripheral blood apiece. Combining a sample-barcoded 5' primer with a J-beta primer mix, a second PCR ran for about 7 to 11 cycles. Samples each returned at least 3 million CDR3-containing paired-end reads. TCRdb reprocessed the 5' RACE reads with MiXCR, giving one entry per CDR3 protein. The table has about 640,000 distinct CDR3 sequences, over 40% seen once. This entry is derived from a study of blood T cells in healthy people across ages. Study details: With template switching, about one barcoded beta molecule was captured per two T cells.

Germline values: CDR1 SQVTM, CDR2 ANQGSEA. J was trimmed by 4 bases and V by 0 bases; bases with no gene match: 5. This CDR3 comprises 15 residues. Overall study findings and caveats: Diversity estimated from one million T cells was considered an underestimate.

This sequence was found in a man of 80 years or more in good health. The chain uses TRBV29-1 and TRBJ2-7, with 11 bases aligning to TRBD1. The specimen sequenced was blood. Here the CDR3 reads CSVEDRGTGGYEQYF. The CDR3 coding sequence is TGCAGCGTTGAAGATAGGGGGACAGGGGGGTACGAGCAGTACTTC.